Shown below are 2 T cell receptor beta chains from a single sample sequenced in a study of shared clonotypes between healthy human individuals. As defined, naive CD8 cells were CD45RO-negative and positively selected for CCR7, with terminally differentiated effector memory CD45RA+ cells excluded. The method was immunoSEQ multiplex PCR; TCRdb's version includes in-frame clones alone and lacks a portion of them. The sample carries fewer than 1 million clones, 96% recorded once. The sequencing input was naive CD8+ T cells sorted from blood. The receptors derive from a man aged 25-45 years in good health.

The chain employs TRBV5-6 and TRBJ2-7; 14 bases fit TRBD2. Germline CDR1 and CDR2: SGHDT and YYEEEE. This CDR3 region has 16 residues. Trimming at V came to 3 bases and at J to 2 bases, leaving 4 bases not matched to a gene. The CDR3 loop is CASSSPTSGRAYEQYF. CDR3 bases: TGTGCCAGCAGCTCTCCGACTAGCGGGAGGGCCTACGAGCAGTACTTC. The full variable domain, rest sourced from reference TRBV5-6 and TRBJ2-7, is DAGVTQSPTHLIKTRGQQVTLRCSPKSGHDTVSWYQQALGQGPQFIFQYYEEEERQRGNFPDRFSGHQFPNYSSELNVNALLLGDSALYLCASSSPTSGRAYEQYFGPGTRLTVT.

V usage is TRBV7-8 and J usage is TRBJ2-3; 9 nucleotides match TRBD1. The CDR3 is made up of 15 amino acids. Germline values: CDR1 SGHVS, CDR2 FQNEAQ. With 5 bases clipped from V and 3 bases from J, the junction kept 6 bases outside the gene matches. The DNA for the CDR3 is TGTGCCAGCAGCCATTGGACAGGGGTGACAGATACGCAGTATTTT. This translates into CASSHWTGVTDTQYF.